This T cell receptor beta chain stems from a study of cytomegalovirus exposure and HLA in healthy donors. Study information: A previous analysis identified 95 million to 120 million unique TCR beta sequences derived from 180 million or so T cells. Study-wide findings and caveats: TCR beta V- and J-gene trimming, according to a later analysis, was linked to a missense DCLRE1C variant. Later examination showed HLA-associated TCR beta chains had greater clonal expansion than equally common others.

CDR1 SGDLS and CDR2 YYNGEE come from the germline V gene. This CDR3 comprises 17 residues. This clone was seen a handful of times. Its antigen is not known. At one of its ends the junction is not consistent with the germline gene, which may arise from a read error. Other DNA sequences in the same sample also yield this CDR3. Vbeta (60) and Jbeta (13) primers were used in the PCR. Only in-frame clones appear in the TCRdb table, and some are missing; sequencing was by immunoSEQ multiplex PCR. This sample has over 100,000 clones, with about 9.1% found just once. The sequencing sample was made of PBMCs. This clonotype was obtained from a woman aged 40 to 50 in good health and CMV-seropositive. V usage is TRBV9 and J usage is TRBJ1-2, with 8 bases fitting TRBD1. The CDR3 sequence: CASSVGDLAGGSYGYTF. Here the CDR3 DNA reads TGTGCCAGCAGTGTAGGCGACTTGGCAGGGGGCTCCTATGGCTACACCTTC.